This section outlines one T cell receptor beta chain sequence together with its context. Generated by immunoSEQ multiplex PCR, the TCRdb table keeps only in-frame clones and is missing some. Among tens of thousands of clones listed, roughly 92% were seen once. There are 12 residues in the CDR3. The V gene lost 10 bases and the J gene lost 1 base, with 11 bases spanning the gap. Germline V gene sequence: CDR1 SEHNR, CDR2 FQNEAQ (reference sequence). This sample was taken from a study of T cell changes during pregnancy in multiple sclerosis. The sequence came from a female donor with multiple sclerosis, enrolled in a pregnancy study. The chain recombines TRBV7-9 with TRBJ2-7; maybe TRBD2 (5 bases). The sequenced sample was peripheral blood, obtained after pregnancy. CDR3 DNA sequence: TGTGCCACCGGGGTCGGGTCCTACGAGCAGTACTTC. Its protein product is CATGVGSYEQYF.